The 8 T cell receptor beta chains presented below share a single source sample, sequenced in a study of PD-1 blockade in classical Hodgkin lymphoma. Each patient experienced a relapse that followed autologous stem cell transplantation, and brentuximab vedotin exposure varied. Sequencing was performed with immunoSEQ multiplex PCR; in TCRdb, only in-frame clones are kept and a portion is missing. The data hold some 84,000 clones, with 80% to 95% observed a single time. Specimen: peripheral blood mononuclear cells (PBMCs), collected before the second cycle of nivolumab. The source of these receptors is a human donor with classical Hodgkin lymphoma.

The chain has TRBV6-5 and TRBJ2-7; 8 bases match TRBD1. Germline trimming cut 0 bases from V and 5 bases from J; bases unmatched to any gene: 9. The CDR3 covers 16 residues. Germline V gene data show CDR1 as MNHEY and CDR2 as SVGAGI. DNA of the CDR3: TGTGCCAGCAGTTACTCGAGGACAGGGCAAAATCACGAGCAGTACTTC. As protein: CASSYSRTGQNHEQYF.

The chain couples TRBV27 to TRBJ2-3, with a possible D match to TRBD2 (6 bases). This CDR3 has 15 amino acids. Germline V gene sequence: CDR1 MNHEY, CDR2 SMNVEV (reference sequence). Trimming left V 2 bases short and J 2 bases short, with 11 bases between. For the CDR3, the DNA is TGTGCCAGCAGTTTAAGCCTAGCGACCACAGATACGCAGTATTTT. The encoded protein is CASSLSLATTDTQYF.

The chain couples TRBV6-1 to TRBJ2-3; D might be TRBD1 (5 bases). Germline lookup yields CDR1 MNHNS and CDR2 SASEGT. The CDR3 loop spans 14 amino acids. Trimming took off 0 bases at V and 1 base at J, with 5 bases between the two ends. The CDR3 DNA reads as TGTGCCAGCAGTGAAGCAGGGGGCACAGATACGCAGTATTTT. Its protein product is CASSEAGGTDTQYF.

This chain uses TRBV30 with TRBJ1-5, with D possibly matching TRBD1 (6 bases). Germline CDR1 reads GTSNPN; CDR2 reads SVGIG (reference sequence). The ends were cut back, 0 bases at V and 9 bases at J, with 15 bases in the middle. The CDR3 runs to 14 residues. CDR3 bases: TGTGCCTGGAGTGTCGGACAGAGACGCCTGCCCCAGCATTTT. This codes for CAWSVGQRRLPQHF.

V gene TRBV25-1 combines with J gene TRBJ2-1, with D possibly being TRBD1 (6 bases). Deletions cut 0 bases from V and 7 bases from J, with 10 bases between. This CDR3 has 14 amino acids. Germline CDR1 reads MGHDK; CDR2 reads SYGVNS. The CDR3 nucleotides are TGTGCCAGCAGTGAATACGGGACAACGAATGAGCAGTTCTTC. Amino acids: CASSEYGTTNEQFF.

V and J are TRBV9 and TRBJ2-7; maybe TRBD1 (5 bases). The CDR3 is 13 residues long. CDR1 is SGDLS, CDR2 YYNGEE, per germline. Trimming took 5 bases from V and 5 from J, leaving 14 bases between them. The CDR3 DNA reads as TGTGCCAGCAGAACAGACAGAGGTCACGAGCAGTACTTC. It codes for CASRTDRGHEQYF.

J is TRBJ2-5 and V is TRBV5-1; 12 positions match TRBD1. This CDR3 spans 13 amino acids. Germline V gene sequence: CDR1 SGHRS, CDR2 YFSETQ. The junction had 8 bases not matched to a gene; V was cut back by 6 bases and J by 11 bases. Written as DNA, the CDR3 is TGCGCCAGCATAGGGACAGGGGGCAGGAAGCAGTACTTC. Protein sequence: CASIGTGGRKQYF. Using reference TRBV5-1 and TRBJ2-5 for the parts outside the CDR3, the full variable domain is KAGVTQTPRYLIKTRGQQVTLSCSPISGHRSVSWYQQTPGQGLQFLFEYFSETQRNKGNFPGRFSGRQFSNSRSEMNVSTLELGDSALYLCASIGTGGRKQYFGPGTRLLVL.

This clone was seen a single time. The rearrangement links TRBV15 to TRBJ2-7, with TRBD2 identical over 10 bases. V trimming: 5 bases; J trimming: 1 base; junction bases outside the gene matches: 11. The CDR3 runs 17 residues. Germline V CDR1 and CDR2: LNHNV, YYDKDF (reference sequence). The CDR3 is CATSFLLLAGSSYEQYF. The DNA of the CDR3 is TGTGCCACCAGCTTTCTATTACTAGCGGGAAGTTCCTACGAGCAGTACTTC.